This TCR beta chain is from a study of T cell responses to AZD1222 COVID-19 vaccine. Sequencing used immunoSEQ multiplex PCR; TCRdb keeps in-frame clones, though not all of them. The sample lists about 140,000 clones, 85% to 90% occurring once. There are 15 residues in the CDR3. V lost 1 base to trimming and J lost 2 bases; unmatched junction nucleotides: 2. Germline loops: CDR1 SGHTS, CDR2 YDEGEE. The rearrangement links TRBV5-8 to TRBJ2-7; TRBD2 matches 11 bases. The sequence came from an adult in good health. Source: peripheral blood, taken on day 0 of AZD1222 vaccination. The CDR3 loop reads CASSLPGLAAYEQYF. CDR3 nucleotide sequence: TGTGCCAGCAGCTTGCCGGGACTAGCGGCCTACGAGCAGTACTTC.